This TCR beta chain originates from a study of shared clonotypes between healthy human individuals. Study in general: The composition of the donors was a couple of women and a few men aged 18 to 49.

Terminally differentiated effector memory CD45RA+ cells were excluded from the naive CD8 cells, which were CD45RO-negative and positively selected for CCR7. There were only Caucasian adults among the donors, and all lived in Nashville, Tennessee. The study ran the assay at deep level. Each sorted subset replicate got 200 ng genomic DNA, roughly 33,000 genomes. Sequencing used immunoSEQ multiplex PCR; TCRdb keeps in-frame clones, though not all of them. The sample contains nearly 2 million clones, less than 95% of which appear only once. The sample consisted of naive CD8+ T cells sorted from blood. The sequence came from a man younger than 35 in good health.

The CDR3 bases are TGTGCCAGCAGTTTATGGCAGGGGGGAAACGAGCAGTACTTC. The encoded protein is CASSLWQGGNEQYF. This sequence joins TRBV27 and TRBJ2-7, with D tentatively TRBD1 (7 bases). CDR1 is MNHEY, CDR2 SMNVEV, per germline (reference sequence). The CDR3 totals 14 residues. V was trimmed by 1 base and J by 5 bases, leaving 12 bases between them.